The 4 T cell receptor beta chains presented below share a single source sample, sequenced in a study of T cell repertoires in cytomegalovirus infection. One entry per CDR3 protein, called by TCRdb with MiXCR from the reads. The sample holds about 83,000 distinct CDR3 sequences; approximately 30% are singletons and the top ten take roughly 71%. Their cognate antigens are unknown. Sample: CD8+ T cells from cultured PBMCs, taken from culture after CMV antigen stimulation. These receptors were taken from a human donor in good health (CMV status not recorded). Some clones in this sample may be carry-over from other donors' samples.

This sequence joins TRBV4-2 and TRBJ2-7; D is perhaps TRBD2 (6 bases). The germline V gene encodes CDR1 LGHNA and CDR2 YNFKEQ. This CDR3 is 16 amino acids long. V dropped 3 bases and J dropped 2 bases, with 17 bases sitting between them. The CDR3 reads CASSHSRERATYEQYF. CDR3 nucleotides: TGTGCCAGCAGCCATTCTCGCGAGCGGGCGACCTACGAGCAGTACTTC.

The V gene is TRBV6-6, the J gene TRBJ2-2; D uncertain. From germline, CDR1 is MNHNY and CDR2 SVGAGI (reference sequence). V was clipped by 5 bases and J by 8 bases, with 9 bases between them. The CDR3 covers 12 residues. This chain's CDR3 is CASSQGWGELFF. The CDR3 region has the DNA TGTGCCAGCAGTCAAGGTTGGGGGGAGCTGTTTTTT.

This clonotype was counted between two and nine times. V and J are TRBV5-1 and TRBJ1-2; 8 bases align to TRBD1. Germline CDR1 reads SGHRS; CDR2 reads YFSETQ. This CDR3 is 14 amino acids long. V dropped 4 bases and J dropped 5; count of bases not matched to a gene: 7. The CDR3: CASSPTGAGYGYTF. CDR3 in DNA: TGCGCCAGCAGCCCGACAGGGGCGGGTTATGGCTACACCTTC.

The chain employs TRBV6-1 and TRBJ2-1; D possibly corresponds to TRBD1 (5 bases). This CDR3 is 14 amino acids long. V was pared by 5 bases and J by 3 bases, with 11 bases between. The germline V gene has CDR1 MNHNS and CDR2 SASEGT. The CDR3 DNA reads TGTGCCAGCAGTACCTCTAGGGGCTACAATGAGCAGTTCTTC. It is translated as CASSTSRGYNEQFF.